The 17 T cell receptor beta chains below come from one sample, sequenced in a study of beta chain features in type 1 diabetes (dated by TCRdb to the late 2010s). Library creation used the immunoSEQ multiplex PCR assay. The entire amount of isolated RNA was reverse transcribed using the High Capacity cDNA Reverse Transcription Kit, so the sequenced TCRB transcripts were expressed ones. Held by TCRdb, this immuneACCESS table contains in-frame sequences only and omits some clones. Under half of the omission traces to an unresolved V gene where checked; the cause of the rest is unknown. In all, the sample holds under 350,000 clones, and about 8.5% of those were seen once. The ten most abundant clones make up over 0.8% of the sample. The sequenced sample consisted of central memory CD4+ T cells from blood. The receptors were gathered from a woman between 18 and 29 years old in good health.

Here the CDR3 reads CASSYGDRLNTEAFF. The CDR3 nucleotides are TGTGCCAGCAGTTATGGAGATCGTTTGAACACTGAAGCTTTCTTT. This rearrangement joins TRBV6-5 to TRBJ1-1; the D is unclear. CDR3 length: 15 residues. The V and J ends lost 3 bases and 0 bases respectively, with 11 bases between them. Germline-derived CDR1 and CDR2 are MNHEY and SVGAGI.

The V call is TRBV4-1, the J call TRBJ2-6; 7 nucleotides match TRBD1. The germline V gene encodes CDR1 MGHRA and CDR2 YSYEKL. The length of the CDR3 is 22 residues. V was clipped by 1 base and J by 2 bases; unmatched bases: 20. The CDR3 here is CASSQGGAGGVSYITGANVLTF. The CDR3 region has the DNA TGCGCCAGCAGCCAAGGTGGGGCAGGGGGAGTTTCCTACATAACTGGGGCCAACGTCCTGACTTTC.

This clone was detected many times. The chain's CDR3 is CASSAHSLEQFF. In nucleotides, the CDR3 is TGTGCCAGCAGTGCCCACAGCCTGGAGCAGTTCTTC. The gene calls are TRBV2 and TRBJ2-1; D not certain. With 4 bases removed from V and 10 bases from J, the gap between germline ends came to 11 bases. The CDR3 totals 12 residues. Germline V gene data show CDR1 as SNHLY and CDR2 as FYNNEI.

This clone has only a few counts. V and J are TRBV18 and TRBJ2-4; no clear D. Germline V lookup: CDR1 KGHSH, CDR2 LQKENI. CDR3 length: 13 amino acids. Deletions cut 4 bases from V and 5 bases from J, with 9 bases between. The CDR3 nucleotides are TGTGCCAGCTCACAGGGCAGCGAAAACATTCAGTACTTC. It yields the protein CASSQGSENIQYF.

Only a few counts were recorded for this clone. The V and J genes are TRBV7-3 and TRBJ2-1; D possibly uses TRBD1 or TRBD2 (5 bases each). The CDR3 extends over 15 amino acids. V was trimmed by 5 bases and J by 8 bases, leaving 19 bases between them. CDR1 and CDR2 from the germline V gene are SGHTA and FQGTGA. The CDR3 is CASSPRTGASDEQFF. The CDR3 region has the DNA TGTGCCAGCAGCCCCCGGACTGGGGCGTCCGATGAGCAGTTCTTC.

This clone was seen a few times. The CDR3, as DNA: TGCGCCAGCAGCCAAGATATGGGACAGGTTGGGGGCTACACCTTC. This sequence encodes CASSQDMGQVGGYTF. V gene TRBV4-3 combines with J gene TRBJ1-2; 8 nucleotides match TRBD1. The germline CDR1 and CDR2 sequences are LGHNA and YSLEER. This CDR3 has 15 residues. J was trimmed by 8 bases and V by 0 bases; bases with no gene match: 8.

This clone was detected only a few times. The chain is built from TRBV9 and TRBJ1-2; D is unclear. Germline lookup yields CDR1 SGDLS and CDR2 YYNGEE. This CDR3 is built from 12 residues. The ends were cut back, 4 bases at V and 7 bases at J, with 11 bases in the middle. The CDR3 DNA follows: TGTGCCAGCAGCAGAGAACGTGGTGGCTACACCTTC. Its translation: CASSRERGGYTF.

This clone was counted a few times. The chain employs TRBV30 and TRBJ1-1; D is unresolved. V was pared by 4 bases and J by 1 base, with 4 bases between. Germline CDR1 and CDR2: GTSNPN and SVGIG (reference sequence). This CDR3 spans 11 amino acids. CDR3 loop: CAWIRNTEAFF. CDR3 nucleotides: TGTGCCTGGATCAGGAACACTGAAGCTTTCTTT.

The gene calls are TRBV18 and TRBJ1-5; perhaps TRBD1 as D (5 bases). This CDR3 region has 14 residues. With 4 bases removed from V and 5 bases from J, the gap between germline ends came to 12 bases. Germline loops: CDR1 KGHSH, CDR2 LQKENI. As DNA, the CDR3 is TGTGCCAGCTCACGGGGCGGCAGGGATCAGCCCCAGCATTTT. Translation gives CASSRGGRDQPQHF.

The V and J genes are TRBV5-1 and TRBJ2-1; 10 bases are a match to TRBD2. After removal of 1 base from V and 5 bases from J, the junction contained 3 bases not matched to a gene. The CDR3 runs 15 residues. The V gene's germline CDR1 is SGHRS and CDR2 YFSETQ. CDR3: CASSLSSGGHNEQFF. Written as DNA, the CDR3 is TGCGCCAGCAGCTTGTCTAGCGGGGGTCACAATGAGCAGTTCTTC.

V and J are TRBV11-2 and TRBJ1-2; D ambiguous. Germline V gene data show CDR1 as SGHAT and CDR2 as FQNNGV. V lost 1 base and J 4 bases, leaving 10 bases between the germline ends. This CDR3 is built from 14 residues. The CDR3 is CASSLAGSLYGYTF. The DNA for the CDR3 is TGTGCCAGCAGCTTAGCTGGCAGTCTCTATGGCTACACCTTC.

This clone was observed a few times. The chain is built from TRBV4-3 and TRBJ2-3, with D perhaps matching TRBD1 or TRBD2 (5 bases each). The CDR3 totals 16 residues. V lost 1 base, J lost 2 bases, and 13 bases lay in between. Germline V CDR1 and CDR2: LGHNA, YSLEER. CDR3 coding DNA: TGCGCCAGCAGCCAAGTCCGAGGGGACCCCACAGATACGCAGTATTTT. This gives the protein CASSQVRGDPTDTQYF.

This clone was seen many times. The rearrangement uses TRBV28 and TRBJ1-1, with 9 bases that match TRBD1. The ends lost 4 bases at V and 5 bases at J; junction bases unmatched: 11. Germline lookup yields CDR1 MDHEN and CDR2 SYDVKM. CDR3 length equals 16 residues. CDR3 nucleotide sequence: TGTGCCAGCAGTTCGGTCCCGGGACAGGGTACAACTGAAGCTTTCTTT. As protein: CASSSVPGQGTTEAFF.

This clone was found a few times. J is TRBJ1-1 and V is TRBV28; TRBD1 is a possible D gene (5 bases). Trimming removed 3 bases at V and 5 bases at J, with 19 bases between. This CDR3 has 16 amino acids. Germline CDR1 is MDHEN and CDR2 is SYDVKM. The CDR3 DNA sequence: TGTGCCAGCAGTTTTTGGGGCAGACCAATGGGGACTGAAGCTTTCTTT. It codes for CASSFWGRPMGTEAFF.

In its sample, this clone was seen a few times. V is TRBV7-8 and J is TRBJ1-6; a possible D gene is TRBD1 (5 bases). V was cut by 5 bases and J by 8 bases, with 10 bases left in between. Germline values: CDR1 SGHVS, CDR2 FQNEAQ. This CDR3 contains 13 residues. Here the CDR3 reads CASSLLGDSPLHF. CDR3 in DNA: TGTGCCAGCAGCCTATTGGGGGATTCACCCCTCCACTTT.

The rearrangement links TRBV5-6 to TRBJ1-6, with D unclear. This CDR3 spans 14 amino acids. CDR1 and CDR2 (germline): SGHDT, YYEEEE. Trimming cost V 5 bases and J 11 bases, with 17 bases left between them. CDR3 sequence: CASSLFWPETPLHF. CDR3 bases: TGTGCCAGCAGTCTCTTTTGGCCGGAGACACCCCTCCACTTT.

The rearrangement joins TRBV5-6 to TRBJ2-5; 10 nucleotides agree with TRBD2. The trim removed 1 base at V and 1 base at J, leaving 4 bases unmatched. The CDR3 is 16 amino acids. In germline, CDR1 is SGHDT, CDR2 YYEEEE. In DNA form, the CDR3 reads TGTGCCAGCAGCTTGAGGACTAGCGGCTTCCAAGAGACCCAGTACTTC. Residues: CASSLRTSGFQETQYF.